The clone carrying this T cell receptor beta chain was recorded many times. The CDR3 runs to 14 residues. Germline lookup yields CDR1 DFQATT and CDR2 SNEGSKA (reference sequence). V was cut by 6 bases and J by 0 bases, with 12 bases left in between. This record belongs to a study of regulatory T cells in long-lasting Graves disease. Across the study: Antithyroid drugs had been taken by newly diagnosed Graves' patients for under 3 months.

The authors built TCR beta libraries using iRepertoire HTBI primers and Arm-PCR of CDR3 regions. Each CDR3 protein gets one entry after TCRdb re-called the multiplex PCR reads with MiXCR. The sample lists a few hundred thousand distinct CDR3 sequences; around 20% were seen once. Indicated time point: newly diagnosed GD, antithyroid drugs for less than 3 months. The TCR library used RNA extracted from PBMCs. The TCR originated in a female donor with Graves disease. The chain employs TRBV20-1 and TRBJ2-1, with D maybe TRBD2 (5 bases). This material consisted of peripheral blood mononuclear cells (PBMCs), taken at new diagnosis, from a patient treated with antithyroid drugs. The CDR3 DNA is TGCAGTGCAATGACTGGGAGCTCCTACAATGAGCAGTTCTTC. Translated: CSAMTGSSYNEQFF.